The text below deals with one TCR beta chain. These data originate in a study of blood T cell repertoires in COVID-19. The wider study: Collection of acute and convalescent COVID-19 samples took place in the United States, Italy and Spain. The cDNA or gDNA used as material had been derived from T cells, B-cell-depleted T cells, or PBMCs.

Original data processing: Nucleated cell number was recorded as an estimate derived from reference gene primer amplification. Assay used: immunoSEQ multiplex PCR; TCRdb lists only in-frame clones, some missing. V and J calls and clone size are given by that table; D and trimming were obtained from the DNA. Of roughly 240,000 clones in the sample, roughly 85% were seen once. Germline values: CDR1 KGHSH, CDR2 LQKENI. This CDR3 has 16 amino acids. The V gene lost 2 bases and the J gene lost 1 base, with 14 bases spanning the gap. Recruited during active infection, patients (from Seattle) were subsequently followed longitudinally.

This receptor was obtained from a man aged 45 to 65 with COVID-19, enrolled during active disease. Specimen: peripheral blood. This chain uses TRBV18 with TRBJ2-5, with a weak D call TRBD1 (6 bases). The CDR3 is CASSPTQGSSQETQYF. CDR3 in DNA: TGTGCCAGCTCACCAACACAGGGATCATCCCAAGAGACCCAGTACTTC.